These 26 T cell receptor beta chains share one sample of origin, sequenced in a study of beta chain features in type 1 diabetes. Broader study findings: In every one of the four CD4+ subsets, TCRB CDR3s were moderately but significantly shorter in Type 1 diabetes patients.

Which antigens these TCRs recognize remains unknown. Since all of the isolated RNA was reverse transcribed, expressed TCRB transcripts were what got sequenced. Measured with immunoSEQ multiplex PCR; TCRdb has only the in-frame clones, and not every one. This sample has approximately 730,000 clones, with roughly 13% found just once. Sequenced input: naive CD4+ T cells from blood. All receptors come from a man between 18 and 29 years old with type 1 diabetes.

This chain links TRBV2 with TRBJ2-1; possibly TRBD2 for D (6 bases). This CDR3 comprises 14 residues. The germline V and J ends were trimmed by 7 bases and 0 bases, with 10 bases remaining between them. CDR1 and CDR2 from the germline V gene are SNHLY and FYNNEI. DNA for the CDR3: TGTGCCAGCAACGACGGGAGCTCCTACAATGAGCAGTTCTTC. Amino acid sequence: CASNDGSSYNEQFF. Looking up the rest from reference TRBV2 and TRBJ2-1 gives the full variable domain: EPEVTQTPSHQVTQMGQEVILRCVPISNHLYFYWYRQILGQKVEFLVSFYNNEISEKSEIFDDQFSVERPDGSNFTLKIRSTKLEDSAMYFCASNDGSSYNEQFFGPGTRLTVL.

A note on this clone: This specimen includes other DNA sequences encoding the same CDR3. CDR3 bases: TGCGCCAGCAGCCAAGGGTCGGGCCCGAACACTGAAGCTTTCTTT. Its protein product is CASSQGSGPNTEAFF. The rearrangement links TRBV4-1 to TRBJ1-1; D is unclear. The V gene's germline CDR1 is MGHRA and CDR2 YSYEKL. The CDR3 extends over 15 amino acids. V was shortened by 1 base and J by 1 base, with 10 bases between the two germline ends.

This chain links TRBV4-2 with TRBJ2-7; D gene ambiguous. The CDR3 has 15 residues. V was clipped by 0 bases and J by 2 bases, with 11 bases between them. The V gene's germline CDR1 is LGHNA and CDR2 YNFKEQ. CDR3 sequence (DNA): TGTGCCAGCAGCCAAGATCGAGGCGGTGCCTACGAGCAGTACTTC. It codes for CASSQDRGGAYEQYF.

The chain carries TRBV7-8 and TRBJ1-2, with 9 bases fitting TRBD1. V lost 5 bases to trimming and J lost 5 bases; unmatched junction nucleotides: 9. Germline assignment: CDR1 SGHVS and CDR2 FQNEAQ. The CDR3 is 15 amino acids. For the CDR3, the DNA is TGTGCCAGCAGCCCCCACAGGGGGCCGTGGTATGGCTACACCTTC. It specifies CASSPHRGPWYGYTF.

The CDR3 bases are TGTGCCAGTAGTCGTGAAGCTAACTATGGCTACACCTTC. Amino acids: CASSREANYGYTF. The rearrangement links TRBV19 to TRBJ1-2; D is unresolved. Trimming removed 5 bases at V and 0 bases at J, with 7 bases between. This CDR3 is 13 amino acids long. Per the germline V gene, CDR1 is LNHDA and CDR2 is SQIVND (reference sequence).

The table lists this clone with a few counts. The chain joins TRBV5-6 to TRBJ2-3; tentatively, D is TRBD1 (5 bases). In germline, CDR1 is SGHDT, CDR2 YYEEEE. V was clipped by 4 bases and J by 2 bases, with 17 bases between them. The CDR3 is 16 amino acids. Here the CDR3 DNA reads TGTGCCAGCAGCCGCCTACGGCAGGGAAACACAGATACGCAGTATTTT. Encoded protein: CASSRLRQGNTDTQYF. The full variable domain, with the rest looked up from reference TRBV5-6 and TRBJ2-3, is DAGVTQSPTHLIKTRGQQVTLRCSPKSGHDTVSWYQQALGQGPQFIFQYYEEEERQRGNFPDRFSGHQFPNYSSELNVNALLLGDSALYLCASSRLRQGNTDTQYFGPGTRLTVL.

This rearrangement joins TRBV4-2 to TRBJ2-7; D is undetermined. V lost 4 bases, J lost 0 bases, and 10 bases lay in between. The length of the CDR3 is 14 residues. Germline V lookup: CDR1 LGHNA, CDR2 YNFKEQ. The CDR3 nucleotides are TGTGCCAGCAGCCCACGTGCGAGCTCCTACGAGCAGTACTTC. Its translation is CASSPRASSYEQYF.

This clone was picked up a small number of times. V and J are TRBV29-1 and TRBJ2-2; TRBD1 matches 11 bases. The junction had 15 bases not matched to a gene; V was cut back by 6 bases and J by 6 bases. Germline V CDR1 and CDR2: SQVTM, ANQGSEA. The CDR3 is 17 residues long. Here the CDR3 reads CSVVGSWTGGIAGELFF. CDR3 bases: TGCAGCGTAGTCGGATCTTGGACAGGGGGCATAGCCGGGGAGCTGTTTTTT.

This clone came up a few times. The same CDR3 also results from other DNA sequences found in this sample. The rearrangement joins TRBV7-2 to TRBJ2-3; TRBD1 is a possible D gene (6 bases). The germline V gene has CDR1 SGHTA and CDR2 FQGNSA. Trimming took 1 base from V and 6 from J, leaving 8 bases between them. This CDR3 has 13 amino acids. The CDR3 region is CASSLVRGDTQYF. CDR3 in DNA: TGTGCCAGCAGCTTAGTGAGGGGGGATACGCAGTATTTT. Supplemented by reference TRBV7-2 and TRBJ2-3, the full variable domain reads GAGVSQSPSNKVTEKGKDVELRCDPISGHTALYWYRQSLGQGLEFLIYFQGNSAPDKSGLPSDRFSAERTGGSVSTLTIQRTQQEDSAVYLCASSLVRGDTQYFGPGTRLTVL.

This clone showed up just a few times. This sample also contains other DNA sequences that code for the same CDR3. The chain is built from TRBV18 and TRBJ2-7; D gene unclear. Germline CDR1 is KGHSH and CDR2 is LQKENI. This CDR3 region has 14 residues. V was clipped by 0 bases and J by 2 bases, with 8 bases between them. The CDR3 region has the DNA TGTGCCAGCTCACCACCGTCCGGAACCTACGAGCAGTACTTC. It encodes CASSPPSGTYEQYF.

This clone has more than one count but fewer than ten. This chain links TRBV29-1 with TRBJ1-2, with D maybe TRBD1 (6 bases). Looked up from germline, CDR1 is SQVTM and CDR2 is ANQGSEA. The V end lost 8 bases, the J end lost 2 bases, and 24 bases lay between the germline ends. CDR3 length: 16 amino acids. The CDR3 region has the DNA TGCAGCCCATGGGGGCAGAAGGAGGGAGCGAACTATGGCTACACCTTC. Its protein is CSPWGQKEGANYGYTF.

This clone was recorded once. The chain is built from TRBV18 and TRBJ1-2; 9 positions agree with TRBD1. V lost 3 bases and J lost 7; bases outside the gene matches: 6. In germline, CDR1 is KGHSH, CDR2 LQKENI. The length of the CDR3 is 14 residues. CDR3 region: CASSPDRGFGGYTF. In DNA, the CDR3 is TGTGCCAGCTCACCCGACAGGGGGTTTGGTGGCTACACCTTC.

This clone was observed a handful of times. The chain combines TRBV7-3 with TRBJ1-2; D ambiguous. The CDR3 has 16 amino acids. CDR1 is SGHTA, CDR2 FQGTGA, per germline. Between the trimmed V and J ends, which lost 4 bases and 4 bases, there was a span of 19 bases. The chain's CDR3 is CASSSPTRKKGYGYTF. CDR3 nucleotides: TGTGCCAGCAGCTCACCGACTCGGAAAAAGGGCTATGGCTACACCTTC. The variable domain in full, with the rest retrieved from reference TRBV7-3 and TRBJ1-2, is GAGVSQTPSNKVTEKGKYVELRCDPISGHTALYWYRQSLGQGPEFLIYFQGTGAADDSGLPNDRFFAVRPEGSVSTLKIQRTERGDSAVYLCASSSPTRKKGYGYTFGSGTRLTVV.

This clone has more than one count but fewer than ten. The CDR3 is CASSPGPVGGYGYTF. The DNA for the CDR3 is TGCGCCAGCAGCCCCGGGCCGGTCGGGGGCTATGGCTACACCTTC. The rearrangement links TRBV4-1 to TRBJ1-2, with D possibly being TRBD1 (5 bases). This CDR3 is 15 amino acids long. Germline lookup yields CDR1 MGHRA and CDR2 YSYEKL. The germline V and J ends were trimmed by 4 bases and 4 bases, with 16 bases remaining between them.

Points on this clone: This CDR3 is also generated by other DNA sequences in the sample. V usage is TRBV5-1 and J usage is TRBJ2-7; D remains ambiguous. The germline gives CDR1 SGHRS, CDR2 YFSETQ. Trimming left V 2 bases short and J 3 bases short, with 6 bases between. The CDR3 length is 12 residues. This chain's CDR3 is CASSLDIYEQYF. CDR3 bases: TGCGCCAGCAGCTTAGACATCTACGAGCAGTACTTC.

This clone appeared a few times. J is TRBJ2-5 and V is TRBV6-5; D is unclear. The CDR3 spans 16 residues. CDR1 MNHEY and CDR2 SVGAGI come from the germline V gene. V was clipped by 0 bases and J by 5 bases, with 16 bases between them. The CDR3 bases are TGTGCCAGCAGTTACTCGGTTATGGCGACGTTGGAGACCCAGTACTTC. It is translated as CASSYSVMATLETQYF.

In this sample, this clone turned up a few times. J is TRBJ1-4 and V is TRBV30; D gene uncertain. This CDR3 contains 14 residues. Germline V CDR1 and CDR2: GTSNPN, SVGIG (reference sequence). Deletions cut 4 bases from V and 0 bases from J, with 9 bases between. The CDR3, as DNA: TGTGCCTGGAAAGGCCCATCAACTAATGAAAAACTGTTTTTT. Encoded protein: CAWKGPSTNEKLFF.

The chain is built from TRBV30 and TRBJ1-2; D is unresolved. Germline CDR1 GTSNPN, CDR2 SVGIG (reference sequence). CDR3 size: 14 residues. V was cut by 0 bases and J by 5 bases, with 13 bases left in between. In DNA form, the CDR3 reads TGTGCCTGGAGTGTACCTACAGAATTGTATGGCTACACCTTC. Encoded protein: CAWSVPTELYGYTF.

The rearrangement links TRBV20-1 to TRBJ2-7; no definite D call. Germline V gene sequence: CDR1 DFQATT, CDR2 SNEGSKA (reference sequence). The ends were cut back, 4 bases at V and 6 bases at J, with 7 bases in the middle. CDR3 length: 10 amino acids. CDR3 nucleotide sequence: TGCAGTGCTAACGTCCCCGAGCAGTACTTC. Amino acid sequence: CSANVPEQYF.

This clone has just a few counts. As DNA, the CDR3 is TGTGCCAGTAGTAGACAGGGGACTTACAATGAGCAGTTCTTC. It yields the protein CASSRQGTYNEQFF. The chain combines TRBV19 with TRBJ2-1; 8 nucleotides line up with TRBD1. Germline lookup yields CDR1 LNHDA and CDR2 SQIVND (reference sequence). Trimming at V came to 4 bases and at J to 4 bases, leaving 3 bases not matched to a gene. The CDR3 covers 14 residues.

CDR3: CAWSSGRPNTGELFF. The CDR3 region has the DNA TGTGCCTGGAGTAGCGGCAGGCCGAACACCGGGGAGCTGTTTTTT. V gene TRBV30 combines with J gene TRBJ2-2, with a tentative D call TRBD2 (5 bases). CDR3 length equals 15 residues. V lost 2 bases and J 0 bases, leaving 10 bases between the germline ends. The germline gives CDR1 GTSNPN, CDR2 SVGIG (reference sequence). Complete variable domain (other parts from reference TRBV30 and TRBJ2-2): SQTIHQWPATLVQPVGSPLSLECTVEGTSNPNLYWYRQAAGRGLQLLFYSVGIGQISSEVPQNLSASRPQDRQFILSSKKLLLSDSGFYLCAWSSGRPNTGELFFGEGSRLTVL.

This rearrangement joins TRBV2 to TRBJ2-5; D ambiguous. V was clipped by 5 bases and J by 5 bases, with 9 bases between them. Germline values: CDR1 SNHLY, CDR2 FYNNEI. This CDR3 has 12 amino acids. The CDR3 region is CASSKESETQYF. DNA for the CDR3: TGTGCCAGCAGTAAGGAATCGGAGACCCAGTACTTC.

About this clone itself: The sample contains more than one DNA sequence encoding this CDR3. The chain uses TRBV5-1 and TRBJ1-2; D is ambiguous. Germline values: CDR1 SGHRS, CDR2 YFSETQ. CDR3 size: 12 residues. V lost 3 bases to trimming and J lost 5 bases, with 8 bases between them. In nucleotides, the CDR3 is TGCGCCAGCAGCTCGGACGGGTATGGCTACACCTTC. Protein: CASSSDGYGYTF. The variable domain in full, with the rest retrieved from reference TRBV5-1 and TRBJ1-2, is KAGVTQTPRYLIKTRGQQVTLSCSPISGHRSVSWYQQTPGQGLQFLFEYFSETQRNKGNFPGRFSGRQFSNSRSEMNVSTLELGDSALYLCASSSDGYGYTFGSGTRLTVV.

The gene calls are TRBV27 and TRBJ2-7; 9 bases are a match to TRBD1. Trimming removed 8 bases from V and 4 bases from J; junction bases left unmatched: 6. The CDR3 is 13 residues long. Per the germline V gene, CDR1 is MNHEY and CDR2 is SMNVEV (reference sequence). CDR3 DNA: TGTGCCAGCGGAGACAGGGGGGCTTACGAGCAGTACTTC. Encoded protein: CASGDRGAYEQYF.

The chain recombines TRBV5-4 with TRBJ2-1; D is undetermined. CDR1 is SGHNT and CDR2 is YYREEE in the germline V gene (reference sequence). V lost 0 bases and J lost 4, with 5 bases in between. The CDR3 consists of 13 residues. CDR3 DNA: TGTGCCAGCAGCTTGGCCACTTACAATGAGCAGTTCTTC. It yields the protein CASSLATYNEQFF.

This clone was detected a few times. This rearrangement joins TRBV30 to TRBJ1-4; D not resolved. V was trimmed by 1 base and J by 8 bases, leaving 11 bases between them. Per the germline V gene, CDR1 is GTSNPN and CDR2 is SVGIG (reference sequence). The CDR3 is 13 amino acids. CDR3: CAWSAAYEEKLFF. DNA for the CDR3: TGTGCCTGGAGTGCGGCATATGAGGAAAAACTGTTTTTT.